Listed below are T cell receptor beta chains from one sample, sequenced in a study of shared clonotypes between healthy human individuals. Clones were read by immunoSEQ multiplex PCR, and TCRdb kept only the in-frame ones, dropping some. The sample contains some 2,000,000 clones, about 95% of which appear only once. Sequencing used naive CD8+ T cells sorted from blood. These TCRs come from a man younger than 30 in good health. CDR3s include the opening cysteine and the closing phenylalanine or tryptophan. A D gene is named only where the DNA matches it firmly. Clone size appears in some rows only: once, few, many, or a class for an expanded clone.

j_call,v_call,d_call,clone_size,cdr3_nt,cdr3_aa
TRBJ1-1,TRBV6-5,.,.,TGTGCCAGCACCCCATGGGGCCAGGGTACTGAAGCTTTCTTT,CASTPWGQGTEAFF
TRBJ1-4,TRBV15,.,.,TGTGCCACCAGCACCTCCTTTGCGGGGATCGGGGAAAAACTGTTTTTT,CATSTSFAGIGEKLFF
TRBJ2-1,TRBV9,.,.,TGTGCCAGCAGCGTCGGACTGAGCACGCCGGAGCAGTTCTTC,CASSVGLSTPEQFF
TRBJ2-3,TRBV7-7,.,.,TGTGCTAGCAGCTTAAGTCTTGACTCCACAGATACGCAGTATTTT,CASSLSLDSTDTQYF
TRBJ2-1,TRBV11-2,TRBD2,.,TGTGCCAGCAGCCAACTAGCGGGGGGCTACAATGAGCAGTTCTTC,CASSQLAGGYNEQFF
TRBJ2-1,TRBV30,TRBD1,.,TGTGCCGGCACTGATACCGGGACAGGGGATGAGCAGTTCTTC,CAGTDTGTGDEQFF
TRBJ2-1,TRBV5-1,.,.,TGCGCCAGCAGCTTGTCTCCGACGAGGGATGAGCAGTTCTTC,CASSLSPTRDEQFF
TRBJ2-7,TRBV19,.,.,TGTGCCAGTAGTATAGATAATAGCGGAGCCTACGAGCAGTACTTC,CASSIDNSGAYEQYF
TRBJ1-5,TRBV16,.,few,TGTGCCAGCAGACCGGACAATAGCAATCAGCCCCAGCATTTT,CASRPDNSNQPQHF
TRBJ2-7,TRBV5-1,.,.,TGCGCCAGCAGCTCCCCGGGGGCAGGCGGCTACGAGCAGTACTTC,CASSSPGAGGYEQYF
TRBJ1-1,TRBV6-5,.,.,TGTGCCAGCAGTACCGGACAGACCGAAGCTTTCTTT,CASSTGQTEAFF
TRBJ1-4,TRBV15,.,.,TGTGCCACCAGCAGAGGGAGAGAATCAACTAATGAAAAACTGTTTTTT,CATSRGRESTNEKLFF
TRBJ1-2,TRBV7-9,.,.,TGTGCCAGCACCGATAGAGGCAGGGACTATGGCTACACCTTC,CASTDRGRDYGYTF
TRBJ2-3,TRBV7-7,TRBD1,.,TGTGCTAGCAGCGTGGGACAGGGGAACACAGATACGCAGTATTTT,CASSVGQGNTDTQYF
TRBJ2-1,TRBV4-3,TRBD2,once,TGCGCCAGCAGCCAAACTACCGGGGGGGCCTTTTACAATGAGCAGTTCTTC,CASSQTTGGAFYNEQFF
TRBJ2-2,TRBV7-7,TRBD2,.,TGTGCTAGCAGCTTACATCTAGCGGGTCAGGAAGGGGACACCGGGGAGCTGTTTTTT,CASSLHLAGQEGDTGELFF
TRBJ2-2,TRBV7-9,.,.,TGTGCCAGCTGGGCAAACACCGGGGAGCTGTTTTTT,CASWANTGELFF
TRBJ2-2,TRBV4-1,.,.,TGCGCCAGCAGCCAAGGCTGGAACACCGGGGAGCTGTTTTTT,CASSQGWNTGELFF
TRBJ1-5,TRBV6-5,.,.,TGTGCCAGCAGCGGGACACCCGATCAGCCCCAGCATTTT,CASSGTPDQPQHF
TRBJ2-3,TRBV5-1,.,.,TGCGCCAGCAGCTTGAACCTTGGACAGAAACCTAGCACAGATACGCAGTATTTT,CASSLNLGQKPSTDTQYF
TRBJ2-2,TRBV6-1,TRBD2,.,TGTGCCAGCAGTGTGACTAGCGGGATGGGGACCGGGGAGCTGTTTTTT,CASSVTSGMGTGELFF
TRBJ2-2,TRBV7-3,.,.,TGTGCCAGCAGCTTAAGGGCTGGGGGTAACACCGGGGAGCTGTTTTTT,CASSLRAGGNTGELFF
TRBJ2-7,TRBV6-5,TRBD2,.,TGTGCCAGCCAGCTAGCGGGAGGGACCGAGCAGTACTTC,CASQLAGGTEQYF
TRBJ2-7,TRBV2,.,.,TGTGCCAGCAGTGAAGCGCTTCAATTGGCAGGGGGGGCCTACGAGCAGTACTTC,CASSEALQLAGGAYEQYF
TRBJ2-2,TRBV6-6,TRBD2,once,TGTGCCAGCAGTGCGGGGGTGGCCGGGGAGCTGTTTTTT,CASSAGVAGELFF
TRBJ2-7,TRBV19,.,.,TGTGCCAGTAGTATAGGCGGATATCCGGGGGCCGAGCAGTACTTC,CASSIGGYPGAEQYF
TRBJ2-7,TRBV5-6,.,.,TGTGCCAGCAGCTTGTACGTGAACGAGCAGTACTTC,CASSLYVNEQYF
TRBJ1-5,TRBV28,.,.,TGTGCCAGCAGCACCCTAAGACAAAATCAGCCCCAGCATTTT,CASSTLRQNQPQHF
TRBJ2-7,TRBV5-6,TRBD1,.,TGTGCCAGCAGCTTCCGGGACAGTCACTACGAGCAGTACTTC,CASSFRDSHYEQYF
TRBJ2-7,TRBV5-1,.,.,TGCGCCAGCAGCTTGGCCCCTTTATACGAGCAGTACTTC,CASSLAPLYEQYF
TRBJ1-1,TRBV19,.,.,TGTGCCAGTAGTATCGATTCGAACACTGAAGCTTTCTTT,CASSIDSNTEAFF
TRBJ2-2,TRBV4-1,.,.,TGCGCCAGCAGCCAAGTTTTCGGGCCCAACACCGGGGAGCTGTTTTTT,CASSQVFGPNTGELFF
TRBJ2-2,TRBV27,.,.,TGTGCCACGGGGTATCGGGGTGGCGGGGAGCTGTTTTTT,CATGYRGGGELFF
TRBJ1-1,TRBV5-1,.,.,TGCGCCAGCAGCTTGGATGCTCGCGCTGAAGCTTTCTTT,CASSLDARAEAFF
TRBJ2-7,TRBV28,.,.,TGTGCCAGCAGTTCCCCGACGGCGGGCCTCTCCTACGAGCAGTACTTC,CASSSPTAGLSYEQYF
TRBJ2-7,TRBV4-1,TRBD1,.,TGCGCCAGCAGCCCGGGACAGGCCAACTACGAGCAGTACTTC,CASSPGQANYEQYF
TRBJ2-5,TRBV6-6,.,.,TGTGCCAGCAGTAGGGACCAGGCGAGCCAAGAGACCCAGTACTTC,CASSRDQASQETQYF
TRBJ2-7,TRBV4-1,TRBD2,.,TGCGCCAGCAGCCCGTCCGCCGGGACTAGCGGCTTCTACGAGCAGTACTTC,CASSPSAGTSGFYEQYF
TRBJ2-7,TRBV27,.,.,TGTGCCAGCAGTTTATCTGGATTCTACGAGCAGTACTTC,CASSLSGFYEQYF
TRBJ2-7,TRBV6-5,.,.,TGTGCCAGCAGTTACTCAGCAGGGGCCCACCCCTACGAGCAGTACTTC,CASSYSAGAHPYEQYF
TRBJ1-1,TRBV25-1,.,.,TGTGCCAGCAGTGACAGTTGGGGAGTCCCTGAAGCTTTCTTT,CASSDSWGVPEAFF
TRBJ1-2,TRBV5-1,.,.,TGCGCCAGCAGCTCCTACGACGCGGCGGATGGCTACACCTTC,CASSSYDAADGYTF
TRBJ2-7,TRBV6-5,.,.,TGTGCCAGCAGCATTCAGGCCGGCTACTACGAGCAGTACTTC,CASSIQAGYYEQYF
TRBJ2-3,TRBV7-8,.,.,TGTGCCAGCAGCTTAGAGGGAGATGTGAATACGCAGTATTTT,CASSLEGDVNTQYF
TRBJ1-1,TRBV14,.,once,TGTGCCAGCAGCCCGTCCACGGAGGGGACTAACACTGAAGCTTTCTTT,CASSPSTEGTNTEAFF
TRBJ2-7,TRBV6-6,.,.,TGTGCCAGCAGTCCCGACTTCTACGAGCAGTACTTC,CASSPDFYEQYF
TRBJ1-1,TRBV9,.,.,TGTGCCAGCAGCTTGACGAGGGGAGGGGAAGAAGCTTTCTTT,CASSLTRGGEEAFF